Shown below are 30 T cell receptor beta chains from a single sample sequenced in a study of cytomegalovirus exposure and HLA in healthy donors. With 60 Vbeta and 13 Jbeta primers, the PCR was carried out. Produced via immunoSEQ multiplex PCR; TCRdb's table is partial and in-frame only. Of about 100,000 clones listed, approximately 74% are singletons. Material for sequencing was PBMCs. These receptors originate from a woman aged 40 to 50 in good health and CMV-seropositive.

J is TRBJ2-3 and V is TRBV10-3, with D perhaps matching TRBD1 (5 bases). V lost 6 bases and J 1 base, leaving 11 bases between the germline ends. CDR1 and CDR2 (germline): ENHRY, SYGVKD. The CDR3 has 14 amino acids. Here the CDR3 DNA reads TGTGCCATCAGGACAGACCCAGGCACAGATACGCAGTATTTT. Residues: CAIRTDPGTDTQYF.

The chain uses TRBV7-9 and TRBJ2-5; D not resolved. The V end lost 2 bases, the J end lost 4 bases, and 5 bases lay between the germline ends. The CDR3 extends over 12 amino acids. Per the germline V gene, CDR1 is SEHNR and CDR2 is FQNEAQ (reference sequence). CDR3 region: CASSLTAETQYF. The CDR3 DNA is TGTGCCAGCAGCTTAACAGCAGAGACCCAGTACTTC. Full variable domain (missing parts from reference TRBV7-9 and TRBJ2-5): DTGVSQNPRHKITKRGQNVTFRCDPISEHNRLYWYRQTLGQGPEFLTYFQNEAQLEKSRLLSDRFSAERPKGSFSTLEIQRTEQGDSAMYLCASSLTAETQYFGPGTRLLVL.

This chain uses TRBV1 with TRBJ2-3; the table's D call, TRBD2, has no DNA check behind it. TRBV1 constitutes a pseudogene. The CDR3 is made up of 15 amino acids. The CDR3 loop reads CTRFPSGGGGDTQYF. CDR3 DNA: TGCACCAGATTTCCTAGCGGGGGCGGAGGAGATACGCAGTATTTT.

This chain joins TRBV4-2 and TRBJ2-3; 10 positions agree with TRBD2. Germline lookup yields CDR1 LGHNA and CDR2 YNFKEQ. This CDR3 contains 19 residues. V gave up 4 bases and J gave up 0 bases; unmatched junction bases: 13. CDR3 sequence (DNA): TGTGCCAGCAGCCCCCTAGAAGCGGGGGGGATACTGAGCACAGATACGCAGTATTTT. The encoded protein is CASSPLEAGGILSTDTQYF.

The rearrangement joins TRBV6-5 to TRBJ2-1, with D possibly matching TRBD1 (6 bases). V lost 6 bases and J lost 4, with 13 bases in between. CDR1 is MNHEY and CDR2 is SVGAGI in the germline V gene. This CDR3 contains 14 residues. The CDR3 loop is CASRPGDKYNEQFF. The CDR3 nucleotides read TGTGCCAGCAGACCCGGGGACAAGTACAATGAGCAGTTCTTC.

The genes are TRBV6-5 and TRBJ1-2; D is ambiguous. Trimming took off 5 bases at V and 2 bases at J, with 15 bases between the two ends. The V gene's germline CDR1 is MNHEY and CDR2 SVGAGI. CDR3 length equals 15 residues. DNA for the CDR3: TGTGCCAGCAGTCCCATTATGGACTTAAACTATGGCTACACCTTC. It encodes CASSPIMDLNYGYTF.

This clone appeared a single time. The chain links TRBV5-1 to TRBJ1-4, with D tentatively TRBD1 (5 bases). This CDR3 contains 17 residues. Germline assignment: CDR1 SGHRS and CDR2 YFSETQ. The germline V and J ends were trimmed by 0 bases and 2 bases, with 14 bases remaining between them. CDR3 DNA: TGCGCCAGCAGCTTGGGGGGTAGCGGGGCTACTAATGAAAAACTGTTTTTT. Translating it yields CASSLGGSGATNEKLFF.

This chain joins TRBV7-6 and TRBJ2-2, with 8 bases matching TRBD1. This CDR3 is 13 amino acids long. Trimming cost V 5 bases and J 6 bases; bases outside gene matches: 2. The germline V gene has CDR1 SGHVS and CDR2 FNYEAQ. As DNA, the CDR3 is TGTGCCAGCAGCACACAGGGGGCCGGGGAGCTGTTTTTT. Translating gives CASSTQGAGELFF.

This chain joins TRBV30 and TRBJ1-1; TRBD1 aligns across 8 bases. The CDR3 sequence is 14 residues long. The V and J ends lost 0 bases and 7 bases, in that order; junction bases with no gene match: 7. CDR1 GTSNPN and CDR2 SVGIG come from the germline V gene (reference sequence). CDR3 protein: CAWSVWQGAGEAFF. The CDR3, as DNA: TGTGCCTGGAGTGTATGGCAGGGGGCCGGTGAAGCTTTCTTT.

This clone has only one observation. The rearrangement links TRBV4-3 to TRBJ2-6; D may be TRBD1 (5 bases). CDR1 LGHNA and CDR2 YSLEER come from the germline V gene. The CDR3 sequence is 20 residues long. Deletions cut 0 bases from V and 0 bases from J, with 18 bases between. As DNA, the CDR3 is TGCGCCAGCAGCCAAGAGAGATTCGGCAGGGCCTACTCTGGGGCCAACGTCCTGACTTTC. As protein: CASSQERFGRAYSGANVLTF.

This sequence joins TRBV10-3 and TRBJ2-1; TRBD2 matches 12 bases. Germline V gene data show CDR1 as ENHRY and CDR2 as SYGVKD. The CDR3 extends over 18 amino acids. With 10 bases clipped from V and 1 base from J, the junction kept 14 bases outside the gene matches. The CDR3: CATRTSGNILSSYNEQFF. The CDR3 DNA sequence: TGTGCCACCAGGACTAGCGGGAACATTTTATCTTCCTACAATGAGCAGTTCTTC.

V gene TRBV6-5 combines with J gene TRBJ1-5; D not certain. Germline V gene lookup returns CDR1 MNHEY and CDR2 SVGAGI. This CDR3 spans 14 amino acids. Trimming left V 5 bases short and J 0 bases short, with 8 bases between. For the CDR3, the DNA is TGTGCCAGCAGTGGAGGATCTAGCAATCAGCCCCAGCATTTT. Translating it yields CASSGGSSNQPQHF.

There are a few counts of this clone. The chain has TRBV9 and TRBJ1-4; 9 bases agree with TRBD1. The CDR3 contains 15 residues. Germline-derived CDR1 and CDR2 are SGDLS and YYNGEE. The J segment lost 3 bases and the V segment lost 4 bases, leaving 4 bases of the junction unmatched. The chain's CDR3 is CASSLRTGANEKLFF. The DNA for the CDR3 is TGTGCCAGCAGCCTCAGGACAGGGGCTAATGAAAAACTGTTTTTT.

This clone was observed a handful of times. CDR3 nucleotides: TGTGCCTGGAGAGCAACTGGTTCACCCCTCCACTTT. This codes for CAWRATGSPLHF. This chain links TRBV30 with TRBJ1-6; no definite D call. This CDR3 spans 12 amino acids. Trimming shortened V by 3 bases and J by 9 bases, and 9 bases separated the two germline ends. Germline CDR1 is GTSNPN and CDR2 is SVGIG (reference sequence).

The chain couples TRBV4-1 to TRBJ2-3; 9 bases align to TRBD2. Germline lookup yields CDR1 MGHRA and CDR2 YSYEKL. This CDR3 is built from 15 residues. V lost 1 base and J lost 4; bases outside the gene matches: 3. The CDR3 sequence: CASSQGSGGADTQYF. CDR3 DNA sequence: TGCGCCAGCAGCCAAGGTAGCGGGGGCGCAGATACGCAGTATTTT.

This sequence joins TRBV2 and TRBJ2-3; possibly TRBD2 for D (5 bases). Per germline, CDR1 SNHLY and CDR2 FYNNEI. The CDR3 runs 14 residues. Trimming cost V 4 bases and J 2 bases, with 10 bases left between them. The DNA of the CDR3 is TGTGCCAGCAGTGCCACGGGGTACACAGATACGCAGTATTTT. This codes for CASSATGYTDTQYF.

The chain couples TRBV4-2 to TRBJ2-2, with 12 bases lining up with TRBD2. CDR1 and CDR2 (germline): LGHNA, YNFKEQ. The J segment lost 3 bases and the V segment lost 2 bases, leaving 4 bases of the junction unmatched. The CDR3 consists of 17 residues. The CDR3 bases are TGTGCCAGCAGCCAAACTAGCGGGGGGCCACACACCGGGGAGCTGTTTTTT. It translates to CASSQTSGGPHTGELFF.

The CDR3 reads CASSLERVSEAFF. The CDR3 DNA follows: TGTGCCAGCAGCTTAGAACGGGTATCTGAAGCTTTCTTT. The chain joins TRBV7-6 to TRBJ1-1; D remains ambiguous. This CDR3 has 13 amino acids. V lost 1 base and J lost 6, with 9 bases in between. Germline CDR1 is SGHVS and CDR2 is FNYEAQ. The entire variable domain, with the rest obtained from reference TRBV7-6 and TRBJ1-1, is as follows: GAGVSQSPRYKVTKRGQDVALRCDPISGHVSLYWYRQALGQGPEFLTYFNYEAQQDKSGLPNDRFSAERPEGSISTLTIQRTEQRDSAMYRCASSLERVSEAFFGQGTRLTVV.

The V call is TRBV15, the J call TRBJ2-7; 7 bases are a match to TRBD1. Trimming removed 5 bases from V and 5 bases from J; junction bases left unmatched: 6. Looked up from germline, CDR1 is LNHNV and CDR2 is YYDKDF (reference sequence). CDR3 length: 13 residues. CDR3 amino acids: CATSPDRVHEQYF. The CDR3 DNA sequence: TGTGCCACCAGCCCCGACAGGGTACACGAGCAGTACTTC.

The chain has TRBV2 and TRBJ2-7; TRBD2 agrees at 14 bases. The CDR3 loop spans 14 amino acids. V lost 5 bases to trimming and J lost 6 bases; unmatched junction nucleotides: 3. Germline-derived CDR1 and CDR2 are SNHLY and FYNNEI. The CDR3 coding sequence is TGTGCCAGCAGTCGGACTAGCGGGGGGATCGAGCAGTACTTC. It encodes CASSRTSGGIEQYF.

This sequence joins TRBV5-1 and TRBJ2-1; 9 bases align to TRBD1. The CDR3 has 16 amino acids. From germline, CDR1 is SGHRS and CDR2 YFSETQ. The V and J ends lost 5 bases and 5 bases, in that order; junction bases with no gene match: 11. This CDR3 reads CASRPQTGGLDNEQFF. CDR3 nucleotide sequence: TGCGCCAGCAGACCACAAACAGGGGGCCTCGACAATGAGCAGTTCTTC.

The chain employs TRBV5-1 and TRBJ2-5; 7 nucleotides line up with TRBD1. The CDR3 runs 15 residues. J gave up 5 bases and V 3 bases, and 10 bases lay outside the gene matches. The germline V gene encodes CDR1 SGHRS and CDR2 YFSETQ. The CDR3 region is CASSSLTGSGETQYF. The CDR3 region has the DNA TGCGCCAGCAGCTCCCTGACAGGGAGTGGGGAGACCCAGTACTTC.

The chain links TRBV5-6 to TRBJ2-3; D is possibly TRBD2 (7 bases). This CDR3 has 15 residues. V was shortened by 6 bases and J by 7 bases, with 21 bases between the two germline ends. Germline CDR1 is SGHDT and CDR2 is YYEEEE. The DNA for the CDR3 is TGTGCCAGCACCACCGGGGGTGGGGGGGCAAATACGCAGTATTTT. Encoded protein: CASTTGGGGANTQYF.

Only one count was recorded for this clone. The chain uses TRBV10-2 and TRBJ1-3, with 9 bases that match TRBD1. The V gene's germline CDR1 is WSHSY and CDR2 SAAADI. J was trimmed by 7 bases and V by 5 bases; bases with no gene match: 6. The CDR3 is 14 amino acids. Here the CDR3 reads CASSNRQGVNTIYF. CDR3 sequence (DNA): TGCGCCAGCAGTAACCGACAGGGGGTTAACACCATATATTTT.

This rearrangement joins TRBV2 to TRBJ1-2; TRBD1 matches at 8 bases. The CDR3 is 13 amino acids. Unmatched junction bases numbered 5, after V lost 8 bases and J lost 3 bases. Germline CDR1 and CDR2: SNHLY and FYNNEI. CDR3 in amino acids: CASDRGDDYGYTF. DNA for the CDR3: TGTGCCAGCGACAGGGGAGACGACTATGGCTACACCTTC.

The chain recombines TRBV2 with TRBJ2-3; TRBD1 matches at 8 bases. Germline assignment: CDR1 SNHLY and CDR2 FYNNEI. This CDR3 has 12 amino acids. V lost 6 bases to trimming and J lost 9 bases; unmatched junction nucleotides: 5. CDR3 region: CASRIQGGTQYF. The DNA of the CDR3 is TGTGCCAGCAGAATACAGGGGGGCACGCAGTATTTT.

In this sample, this clone turned up once. The genes are TRBV10-3 and TRBJ1-5, with D possibly being TRBD1 (6 bases). This CDR3 has 13 residues. Germline V gene sequence: CDR1 ENHRY, CDR2 SYGVKD. V lost 0 bases to trimming and J lost 7 bases, with 7 bases between them. The CDR3 coding sequence is TGTGCCATCAGTGAGTCGACAGGACAGCCCCAGCATTTT. The encoded protein is CAISESTGQPQHF.

This clone is a singleton in its sample. The chain combines TRBV6-1 with TRBJ2-1, with D maybe TRBD2 (6 bases). The germline V and J ends were trimmed by 6 bases and 7 bases, with 7 bases remaining between them. The CDR3 runs 11 residues. CDR1 is MNHNS, CDR2 SASEGT, per germline. CDR3 protein: CASRTRNEQFF. The CDR3 region has the DNA TGTGCCAGCAGGACTAGGAATGAGCAGTTCTTC.

The chain recombines TRBV7-2 with TRBJ1-5, with 10 positions matching TRBD1. CDR3 length: 15 residues. After removal of 5 bases from V and 2 bases from J, the junction contained 3 bases not matched to a gene. Germline-derived CDR1 and CDR2 are SGHTA and FQGNSA. The CDR3 loop reads CASSATGGGNQPQHF. In nucleotides, the CDR3 is TGTGCCAGCAGCGCGACAGGGGGCGGCAATCAGCCCCAGCATTTT.

The CDR3 is CASSHTRVTEAFF. In DNA form, the CDR3 reads TGCGCCAGCAGCCACACTCGGGTTACTGAAGCTTTCTTT. V usage is TRBV4-1 and J usage is TRBJ1-1; D gene uncertain. Trimming took 3 bases from V and 5 from J, leaving 10 bases between them. The CDR3 contains 13 residues. CDR1 MGHRA and CDR2 YSYEKL come from the germline V gene.